This T cell receptor (beta chain) was recorded in a study of blood T cell repertoires in COVID-19. Overall study: Sites in the United States, Italy and Spain provided acute and convalescent COVID-19 samples. T cells, B-cell-depleted T cells, or PBMCs provided the cDNA or gDNA that served as material.

Per the original methods: Nucleated cell counts were estimated from reference gene primer amplification. Method: immunoSEQ multiplex PCR; TCRdb's copy keeps in-frame clones and lacks some. V and J calls and clone size are copied from that table; D and trimming were computed from the DNA. The table records 200,000 to 300,000 clones, about 83% of them present only once. V lost 4 bases and J lost 6; bases outside the gene matches: 22. Germline CDR1 is KGHSH and CDR2 is LQKENI. The CDR3 extends over 20 amino acids. The chain combines TRBV18 with TRBJ1-5, with 9 bases that match TRBD1. Material: peripheral blood. This clonotype was sampled from a human donor in a cohort sampled during active COVID-19. The DNA for the CDR3 is TGTGCCAGCTCACAAACAGGGGGCCTCAACCTCTACTTCACGGGTCAGCCCCAGCATTTT. This translates into CASSQTGGLNLYFTGQPQHF.